The 4 T cell receptor beta chains below were found in one sample sequenced in a study of T cells expressing NK-cell markers. TCRdb processed the 5' RACE reads again and assigns one entry to each CDR3 protein, with no DNA. Its table records under 200,000 distinct CDR3 sequences. The sample consisted of blood T cells: a sorted CD56 or NKG2C T cell subset, CD4+ or CD8+ T cells, or bulk PBMC T cells (not recorded which). The receptors come from a woman between 18 and 70 years old in good health.

The chain links TRBV28 to TRBJ1-5; TCRdb lists TRBD1, though no DNA is available to test this call. This CDR3 is built from 15 residues. CDR1 MDHEN and CDR2 SYDVKM come from the germline V gene. The CDR3 protein is CASSFLGQTYQPQHF.

The chain employs TRBV5-1 and TRBJ2-7; the TRBD1 assignment by TCRdb is unverifiable without DNA. Germline V gene sequence: CDR1 SGHRS, CDR2 YFSETQ. The CDR3 is made up of 15 amino acids. This CDR3 reads CASSSGTGGTYEQYF.

The rearrangement links TRBV20-1 to TRBJ2-1; TCRdb calls TRBD2, which cannot be checked without DNA. Germline CDR1 is DFQATT and CDR2 is SNEGSKA (reference sequence). This CDR3 is 15 amino acids long. CDR3 residues: CSARDGTSGGNEQFF.

This chain uses TRBV19 with TRBJ2-2. This CDR3 contains 15 residues. CDR1 LNHDA and CDR2 SQIVND come from the germline V gene (reference sequence). This CDR3 reads CASSPGSGRSGELFF. Supplemented by reference TRBV19 and TRBJ2-2, the full variable domain reads DGGITQSPKYLFRKEGQNVTLSCEQNLNHDAMYWYRQDPGQGLRLIYYSQIVNDFQKGDIAEGYSVSREKKESFPLTVTSAQKNPTAFYLCASSPGSGRSGELFFGEGSRLTVL.